This section outlines one T cell receptor beta chain sequence together with its context. What it binds is not known. The data are from a study of CD8+CD57+ T cells in acquired aplastic anemia. Across the study: Sorted CD4+ and CD8+ cell DNA averaged approximately 3.2 ug.

Genomic DNA templated the TCR beta VDJ and CDR3 profiling. TCRdb independently ran MiXCR on the reads; one entry per CDR3 protein. The table shows some 70,000 distinct CDR3 sequences, with roughly half occurring only once. Germline V gene data show CDR1 as SGDLS and CDR2 as YYNGEE. V trimming: 3 bases; J trimming: 8 bases; junction bases outside the gene matches: 10. There are 15 residues in the CDR3. Study-level points and caveats: The study identified 25 to 30 CD8+ CDR3 sequences shared by patients and controls. Patients and healthy controls showed no significant CD8+ Simpson's diversity difference.

The source of this sequence is a human donor in good health, serving as a control. Material for sequencing was sorted CD4+, CD8+, or CD8+CD57+ T cells (not recorded which) from PBMCs. V usage is TRBV9 and J usage is TRBJ1-3; TRBD1 aligns across 8 bases. The CDR3 is CASSGGQGSVDTIYF. Here the CDR3 DNA reads TGTGCCAGCAGCGGCGGACAGGGTAGCGTGGACACCATATATTTT.